This TCR beta chain was captured in a study of blood T cells in healthy people across ages. Together with a sample-barcoded 5' primer, a J-beta primer mix was included in a second PCR lasting roughly 6 to 12 cycles. TCRdb redid the calling of the 5' RACE reads with MiXCR, one entry per CDR3 protein. This table holds 650,000 to 950,000 distinct CDR3 sequences, about 42% found once. Details on this clonotype: Relative to the germline gene, one junction end is altered; a read error may explain this.

The CDR3 covers 15 residues. The germline V gene has CDR1 SGHNT and CDR2 YENEEA. The rearrangement uses TRBV11-3 and TRBJ2-1, with D uncertain. This receptor was identified in a man aged 60-69 years in good health. Sequencing was carried out using blood. The CDR3, as DNA: TGTGCCAGCAGCCCCGCACCGAGCTCCTACAATGAGCGGTTCTTC. Translated, it gives CASSPAPSSYNERFF. The variable domain in full, completed from reference TRBV11-3 and TRBJ2-1, reads EAGVVQSPRYKIIEKKQPVAFWCNPISGHNTLYWYLQNLGQGPELLIRYENEEAVDDSQLPKDRFSAERLKGVDSTLKIQPAELGDSAVYLCASSPAPSSYNERFFGPGTRLTVL.